Sequencing of this TCR beta chain was carried out in a study of T cell responses to AZD1222 COVID-19 vaccine (dated by TCRdb to the early 2020s). Background on the whole study: A total of 233 trial participants underwent TCR sequencing, of whom 207 received two doses of AZD1222 and some 25 received two doses of the MenACWY control vaccine. Enrollment into the trials was organized by age into subgroups of 18-55, 56-69 and 70-plus years, and those subgroups contained roughly 160, 29 and 62 TCR-sequenced participants, respectively. General findings and caveats noted by the study authors: The vaccine-associated CD4 TCRs covered the entire spike protein, and the dominant responses fell in regions 160-218 and 743-854. Nearly half of unique spike-specific TCRs reportedly recognized epitopes outside regions mutated in the B.1.351 and B.1.1.7 variants. Conclusions about previously exposed vaccinees are limited, since just a handful of AZD1222 recipients were seropositive for SARS-CoV-2 at baseline. In the small 56-69-year group, the increase in depth fell short of significance, most likely because of low power. After two AZD1222 doses, spike-specific TCR breadth and depth were significantly higher than at day 0 and than in MenACWY recipients. Participants were mostly white British and included more females than males, and it was suggested by the authors that clonal diversity may have been underestimated. Because no day 14 peak-response samples were available, repertoires were characterized only after the peak T cell response.

Trimming removed 2 bases from V and 1 base from J, leaving 11 bases between the germline ends. Looking up the germline V gene (reference sequence) yields CDR1 SEHNR and CDR2 FQNEAQ. The CDR3 goes from the cysteine to the phenylalanine over 15 residues. This entry keeps only the CDR3 DNA: 45 bases, framed from base 1. The CDR3 regions of human TCRbeta chains were analyzed by immunosequencing. As for how the authors treated the data: Repertoire TCRs were matched against a reference library of SARS-CoV-2-specific TCRs generated with the MIRA antigen-specificity platform. Breadth was defined as the fraction of unique TCRs that were SARS-CoV-2-associated, and depth was defined as the fraction of total T cells that were SARS-CoV-2-associated. Using the MIRA data, each spike-specific TCR was assigned both to the spike region to which the TCR was reactive and to a CD4 or CD8 class. Log10-transformed breadth and depth values were compared by one-way ANOVA with Sidak's multiple comparisons tests. TCRdb limited this immuneACCESS table to in-frame rearrangements with V and J called. A share of clones is missing; checked studies link under half to unresolved V genes, and the rest is unexplained. Clone size and the V and J calls come from that table; the DNA yielded D and trimming. The sample table holds roughly 180,000 clones, of which approximately 90% were seen once. The ten largest clones add up to roughly 1.7% of the sample.

In light of the paper, this sample's time point label describes: about 28 days (+/-7) after the second vaccine dose. AZD1222 recipients whose second dose came at about 4 weeks and those whose second dose came at about 12 weeks were combined into one group, since spike-specific TCR depth and breadth did not differ between the two schedules. Vaccinee samples were obtained from the UK trials COV001 and COV002, which included a single-blind randomized controlled phase 2/3 trial of AZD1222 (ChAdOx1 nCoV-19) in healthy adults. For TCRbeta chain sequencing, PBMC samples were collected from trial participants at day 0 and at day 28 after the second dose. This clone has just one count. Its target antigen remains unknown. No base quality information exists; no much larger clone differs at one position.

The chain is assembled from TRBV7-9 and TRBJ1-1, with an unclear D gene assignment. The input for sequencing was peripheral blood, taken 28 days after the second AZD1222 dose. This receptor was taken from an adult who received the AZD1222 COVID-19 vaccine. The base sequence is TGTGCCAGCAGCTTAACCGCCGGAGGGAACACTGAAGCTTTCTTT. Translated, it gives CASSLTAGGNTEAFF.